A selection of T cell receptor beta chains follows, all from one sample in a study of blood T cell repertoires in COVID-19. Using immunoSEQ multiplex PCR, the repertoire was profiled, and TCRdb retains in-frame clones only, with some absent. In the table there are fewer than 130,000 clones, about 85% of which are singletons. Input material: peripheral blood. These receptors were obtained from a human donor in a cohort sampled during active COVID-19. The CDR3 runs from the conserved cysteine through the conserved F or W. Fields, in order: D gene, V gene, CDR3 length, J gene, clone size, CDR3 DNA, CDR3 protein. A D gene is named only where the DNA matches it firmly. Size is stated for part of the rows, as once, few or many counts, or as a class when the clone is expanded.

-,TRBV4-1,13,TRBJ1-2,-,TGCGCCAGCAGCCAATCTGCAGGGGACGGCTACACCTTC,CASSQSAGDGYTF
TRBD1,TRBV25-1,18,TRBJ1-2,-,TGTGCCAGCAGTTCTCACCAGGGGGCCAGGGGGGATAACTATGGCTACACCTTC,CASSSHQGARGDNYGYTF
-,TRBV7-9,14,TRBJ1-2,-,TGTGCCAGCAGCTTAGCAGGGGCGCTTCTGGGCTACACCTTC,CASSLAGALLGYTF
-,TRBV9,14,TRBJ2-7,once,TGTGCCAGCAGCGTGTTCGGACAAACCTACGAGCAGTACTTC,CASSVFGQTYEQYF
TRBD1,TRBV27,14,TRBJ1-2,-,TGTGCCAGCAGTTTGGACAGGGGGATAGGTGGCTACACCTTC,CASSLDRGIGGYTF
-,TRBV2,13,TRBJ2-7,-,TGTGCCAGCAGTGAACCTCCGTACTACGAGCAGTACTTC,CASSEPPYYEQYF
-,TRBV18,13,TRBJ2-7,-,TGTGCCAGCTCAACATCTCTAGACAGCGAGCAGTACTTC,CASSTSLDSEQYF
-,TRBV28,16,TRBJ1-4,-,TGTGCCAGCAGTCAACCACGGGGAGGGTCGAGGGAAAAACTGTTTTTT,CASSQPRGGSREKLFF
TRBD2,TRBV24-1,14,TRBJ2-3,-,TGTGCCACCAGTATAGCGGGGTCCACAGATACGCAGTATTTT,CATSIAGSTDTQYF
-,TRBV3-1/TRBV3-2,13,TRBJ2-1,-,TGTGCCAGCAGCCTCGGGACATACAATGAGCAGTTCTTC,CASSLGTYNEQFF
-,TRBV3-1/TRBV3-2,17,TRBJ2-4,-,TGTGCCAGCAGCCAGAGAGACAGCATTCTAGCCAAAAACATTCAGTACTTC,CASSQRDSILAKNIQYF
-,TRBV28,14,TRBJ1-4,-,TGTGCCAGCAGCCTCGACAGGTTTAATGAAAAACTGTTTTTT,CASSLDRFNEKLFF
-,TRBV7-8,14,TRBJ2-1,-,TGTGCCAGCAGCGAAAGGACACTCGACAATGAGCAGTTCTTC,CASSERTLDNEQFF
TRBD2,TRBV5-1,16,TRBJ2-3,-,TGCGCCAGCAGCTTGGATAGCGGGGGATCCACAGATACGCAGTATTTT,CASSLDSGGSTDTQYF
-,TRBV5-4,17,TRBJ1-6,-,TGTGCCAGCAGCAGCCGCATCCGGGACAAGAATAATTCACCCCTCCACTTT,CASSSRIRDKNNSPLHF
TRBD2,TRBV30,17,TRBJ2-4,-,TGTGCCTGGAGCCGTCCCTTCGATTCTATACGGGGGGACATTCAGTACTTC,CAWSRPFDSIRGDIQYF
TRBD2,TRBV6-5,15,TRBJ2-1,-,TGTGCCAGCAGTTACAGTACTAGCGGCTACAATGAGCAGTTCTTC,CASSYSTSGYNEQFF
TRBD2,TRBV7-3,16,TRBJ2-1,-,TGTGCCAGCAGCTTAGGACTAGCGGGAACACTCGATGAGCAGTTCTTC,CASSLGLAGTLDEQFF
-,TRBV7-2,12,TRBJ2-2,-,TGTGCCAGCAGATTCAGTACCGGGGAGCTGTTTTTT,CASRFSTGELFF
TRBD1,TRBV10-2,15,TRBJ2-2,-,TGCGCCAGCAGCGAACAGGGGGCGCGTACCGGGGAGCTGTTTTTT,CASSEQGARTGELFF
-,TRBV7-9,15,TRBJ1-4,-,TGTGCCAGCAGTACAGCGGACAGCTTTAATGAAAAACTGTTTTTT,CASSTADSFNEKLFF
-,TRBV11-2,15,TRBJ2-2,-,TGTGCCAGCAGCACCAGGGTGGATACGGCCGGGGAGCTGTTTTTT,CASSTRVDTAGELFF
TRBD2,TRBV29-1,14,TRBJ2-3,-,TGCAGCGTTTGTACTAGCGGGACCACAGATACGCAGTATTTT,CSVCTSGTTDTQYF
TRBD1,TRBV6-1,17,TRBJ2-7,-,TGTGCCAGCAGTGGCTTGACACTGGACAGGTTCGCATACGAGCAGTACTTC,CASSGLTLDRFAYEQYF
TRBD1,TRBV11-2,17,TRBJ2-1,-,TGTGCCAGCAGCCAGGGTGGGGGACAGCCTTCCTACAATGAGCAGTTCTTC,CASSQGGGQPSYNEQFF
-,TRBV2,10,TRBJ2-1,-,TGTGCCAGCAGCAGGGGCGAGCAGTTCTTC,CASSRGEQFF
TRBD2,TRBV4-3,20,TRBJ2-3,-,TGCGCCAGCAGCCATGCTCCGTGGACTAGCGGGAGTCCTAGCACAGATACGCAGTATTTT,CASSHAPWTSGSPSTDTQYF
-,TRBV9,13,TRBJ2-7,-,TGTGCCAGCAGCGTAGTATCCCAGAGAGGGCAGTACTTC,CASSVVSQRGQYF
-,TRBV28,15,TRBJ2-3,-,TGTGCCAGCACCCTACCACTAGCAGGCACAGATACGCAGTATTTT,CASTLPLAGTDTQYF
TRBD2,TRBV7-2,16,TRBJ2-3,-,TGTGCCAGCAGCTTAGGCCCCCTAGCGGGAACAGATACGCAGTATTTT,CASSLGPLAGTDTQYF
-,TRBV11-3,15,TRBJ2-1,few,TGTGCCAGCAGTTCGGGACTCCGACGATCGTATGAGCAGTTCTTC,CASSSGLRRSYEQFF
TRBD2,TRBV13,15,TRBJ2-5,-,TGTGCCAGCACACTCAAGCGGGGGGGCTCGGAGACCCAGTACTTC,CASTLKRGGSETQYF
TRBD1,TRBV27,17,TRBJ2-7,-,TGTGCCAGCAGTTTAGGGTCCCACAGGGGTCCCCCCTACGAGCAGTACTTC,CASSLGSHRGPPYEQYF
-,TRBV20-1,14,TRBJ2-1,-,TGCAGTGCTAGTTCTGGAGCCCCCGACAATGAGCAGTTCTTC,CSASSGAPDNEQFF
-,TRBV2,14,TRBJ1-4,-,TGTGCCAGCAACTTTAGAGGGATAGGTGAAAAACTGTTTTTT,CASNFRGIGEKLFF
TRBD1,TRBV5-5,18,TRBJ1-5,-,TGTGCCAGCAGCCCCGTCCCGGGACAGGGACCTAGCAATCAGCCCCAGCATTTT,CASSPVPGQGPSNQPQHF
TRBD1,TRBV19,16,TRBJ2-1,-,TGTGCCAGTAGGGACAGGGGGGGTCGTGCCTACAATGAGCAGTTCTTC,CASRDRGGRAYNEQFF
TRBD1,TRBV7-3,15,TRBJ1-1,-,TGTGCCAGCAGCTTAACACGGGACAGGGTGACTGAAGCTTTCTTT,CASSLTRDRVTEAFF
TRBD1,TRBV7-9,14,TRBJ1-1,few,TGTGCCAGCAGCTGGGACAGGGGAAGTACTGAAGCTTTCTTT,CASSWDRGSTEAFF
TRBD2,TRBV4-1,17,TRBJ2-1,-,TGCGCCAGCAGCCCCTCCCCTAGCGGGAGAAATCGAAATGAGCAGTTCTTC,CASSPSPSGRNRNEQFF
-,TRBV6-6,13,TRBJ1-6,once,TGTGCCAGCAGTTACTCTGGGGGGGCGGCCCTCCACTTT,CASSYSGGAALHF
-,TRBV10-3,14,TRBJ2-1,-,TGTGCCATCAGTCTTGGACAGTCCTACAATGAGCAGTTCTTC,CAISLGQSYNEQFF
-,TRBV6-5,13,TRBJ2-4,-,TGTGCCAGCAGCCGGGACTCCAAAAACATTCAGTACTTC,CASSRDSKNIQYF
TRBD1,TRBV11-2,13,TRBJ1-5,once,TGTGCCAGCAGCCTCGACAGGGGTCAGCCCCAGCATTTT,CASSLDRGQPQHF
-,TRBV19,15,TRBJ1-5,-,TGTGCCAGTAGTCAAGGTAGGGGCGGCAATCAGCCCCAGCATTTT,CASSQGRGGNQPQHF
TRBD1,TRBV11-1,16,TRBJ1-1,-,TGTGCCAGCAGCTTAGAAGGGGGCTATTTGGGAACTGAAGCTTTCTTT,CASSLEGGYLGTEAFF
TRBD1,TRBV28,12,TRBJ2-7,-,TGTGCCAGCTCGGACAGGCCCTACGAGCAGTACTTC,CASSDRPYEQYF
TRBD1,TRBV5-4,15,TRBJ2-1,once,TGTGCCAGCAGCTTGCGGGACAGGCCGAACAATGAGCAGTTCTTC,CASSLRDRPNNEQFF
-,TRBV5-1,17,TRBJ2-4,-,TGCGCCAGCAGCTTAACTCTTAGGAGTGGGGCCAAAAACATTCAGTACTTC,CASSLTLRSGAKNIQYF
TRBD2,TRBV7-6,15,TRBJ2-1,-,TGTGCCAGCAGCTATAGCGGGGCCGACTACAATGAGCAGTTCTTC,CASSYSGADYNEQFF
TRBD1,TRBV6-4,13,TRBJ2-5,-,TGTGCCAGCAGTCCGACAGGGATAGAGACCCAGTACTTC,CASSPTGIETQYF
-,TRBV19,14,TRBJ2-5,once,TGTGCCAGTAGTATGTACGGAGGTAAAGAGACCCAGTACTTC,CASSMYGGKETQYF
TRBD2,TRBV18,15,TRBJ2-7,-,TGTGCCAGCTCATCCGGGACTAGCGGGGCCTACGAGCAGTACTTC,CASSSGTSGAYEQYF
TRBD1,TRBV30,16,TRBJ1-4,-,TGTGCCTGGAGTGGGGGCTCCGGGACAGGGGGTGAAAAACTGTTTTTT,CAWSGGSGTGGEKLFF
-,TRBV6-5,15,TRBJ1-3,-,TGTGCCAGCCGAATGGGGAGACACTCTGGAAACACCATATATTTT,CASRMGRHSGNTIYF
TRBD1,TRBV28,16,TRBJ1-5,-,TGTGCCACCCGACGACAGGGGGCAAAAAGCAATCAGCCCCAGCATTTT,CATRRQGAKSNQPQHF
TRBD1,TRBV12-3/TRBV12-4,13,TRBJ1-3,once,TGTGCCAGCAGCCGGGACAGAGGAAACACCATATATTTT,CASSRDRGNTIYF
-,TRBV7-9,13,TRBJ1-1,-,TGTGCCAGCAGCCTGATGAGGGACACTGAAGCTTTCTTT,CASSLMRDTEAFF
-,TRBV18,16,TRBJ2-2,-,TGTGCCAGCTCACCACGGCCAGTTACGAACACCGGGGAGCTGTTTTTT,CASSPRPVTNTGELFF